A single sample is the source of the 6 T cell receptor beta chains below, sequenced in a study of blood T cell repertoires in COVID-19. Libraries were prepared by immunoSEQ multiplex PCR; TCRdb keeps only in-frame clonotypes and omits some of them. The table shows over 200,000 clones, with roughly 87% occurring only once. The source material was peripheral blood. These receptors came from a man between 35 and 55 years old with active or convalescent COVID-19.

There are a few counts of this clone. J is TRBJ2-2 and V is TRBV10-2, with D possibly being TRBD2 (6 bases). The CDR3 loop spans 15 amino acids. Trimming stripped 3 bases from V and 4 bases from J, with 12 bases between. The germline CDR1 and CDR2 sequences are WSHSY and SAAADI. As DNA, the CDR3 is TGCGCCAGCAGTGATGTCGGGAGAGGCACCGGGGAGCTGTTTTTT. Translated: CASSDVGRGTGELFF.

The gene calls are TRBV28 and TRBJ1-4; 8 positions agree with TRBD1. CDR1 is MDHEN, CDR2 SYDVKM, per germline. The CDR3 consists of 16 residues. Trimming cost V 6 bases and J 3 bases; bases outside gene matches: 9. The CDR3: CASRPSGGRANEKLFF. The CDR3 nucleotides read TGTGCCAGCAGACCCTCAGGGGGCCGAGCTAATGAAAAACTGTTTTTT.

The rearrangement joins TRBV6-2 or TRBV6-3 to TRBJ1-1, with D possibly matching TRBD1 (6 bases). The CDR3 is 16 residues long. CDR1 and CDR2 (germline): MNHEY, SVGEGT. The V end lost 6 bases, the J end lost 3 bases, and 20 bases lay between the germline ends. CDR3 in DNA: TGTGCCAGCAGCCCTCTTGGACAGACTGAGGACACTGAAGCTTTCTTT. Translation gives CASSPLGQTEDTEAFF.

The chain carries TRBV4-1 and TRBJ2-1; 12 bases are a match to TRBD2. Trimming removed 0 bases from V and 7 bases from J; junction bases left unmatched: 7. In germline, CDR1 is MGHRA, CDR2 YSYEKL. The length of the CDR3 is 17 residues. The CDR3 nucleotides read TGCGCCAGCAGCCAAGAACGAGGCCTAGCGGGGGGGAATGAGCAGTTCTTC. This codes for CASSQERGLAGGNEQFF.

The rearrangement joins TRBV24-1 to TRBJ1-1; no clear D. This CDR3 spans 13 amino acids. The germline CDR1 and CDR2 sequences are KGHDR and SFDVKD. V was cut by 4 bases and J by 5 bases, with 10 bases left in between. For the CDR3, the DNA is TGTGCCACCAGTGAACGACGGCGGACTGAAGCTTTCTTT. It yields the protein CATSERRRTEAFF.

The rearrangement links TRBV5-1 to TRBJ1-4; no clear D gene. Germline CDR1 is SGHRS and CDR2 is YFSETQ. The CDR3 extends over 13 amino acids. V gave up 9 bases and J gave up 2 bases, with 11 bases separating them. The DNA of the CDR3 is TGCGCCACCCGCCGAGAGACTAATGAAAAACTGTTTTTT. Its translation: CATRRETNEKLFF. Full variable domain (missing parts from reference TRBV5-1 and TRBJ1-4): KAGVTQTPRYLIKTRGQQVTLSCSPISGHRSVSWYQQTPGQGLQFLFEYFSETQRNKGNFPGRFSGRQFSNSRSEMNVSTLELGDSALYLCATRRETNEKLFFGSGTQLSVL.